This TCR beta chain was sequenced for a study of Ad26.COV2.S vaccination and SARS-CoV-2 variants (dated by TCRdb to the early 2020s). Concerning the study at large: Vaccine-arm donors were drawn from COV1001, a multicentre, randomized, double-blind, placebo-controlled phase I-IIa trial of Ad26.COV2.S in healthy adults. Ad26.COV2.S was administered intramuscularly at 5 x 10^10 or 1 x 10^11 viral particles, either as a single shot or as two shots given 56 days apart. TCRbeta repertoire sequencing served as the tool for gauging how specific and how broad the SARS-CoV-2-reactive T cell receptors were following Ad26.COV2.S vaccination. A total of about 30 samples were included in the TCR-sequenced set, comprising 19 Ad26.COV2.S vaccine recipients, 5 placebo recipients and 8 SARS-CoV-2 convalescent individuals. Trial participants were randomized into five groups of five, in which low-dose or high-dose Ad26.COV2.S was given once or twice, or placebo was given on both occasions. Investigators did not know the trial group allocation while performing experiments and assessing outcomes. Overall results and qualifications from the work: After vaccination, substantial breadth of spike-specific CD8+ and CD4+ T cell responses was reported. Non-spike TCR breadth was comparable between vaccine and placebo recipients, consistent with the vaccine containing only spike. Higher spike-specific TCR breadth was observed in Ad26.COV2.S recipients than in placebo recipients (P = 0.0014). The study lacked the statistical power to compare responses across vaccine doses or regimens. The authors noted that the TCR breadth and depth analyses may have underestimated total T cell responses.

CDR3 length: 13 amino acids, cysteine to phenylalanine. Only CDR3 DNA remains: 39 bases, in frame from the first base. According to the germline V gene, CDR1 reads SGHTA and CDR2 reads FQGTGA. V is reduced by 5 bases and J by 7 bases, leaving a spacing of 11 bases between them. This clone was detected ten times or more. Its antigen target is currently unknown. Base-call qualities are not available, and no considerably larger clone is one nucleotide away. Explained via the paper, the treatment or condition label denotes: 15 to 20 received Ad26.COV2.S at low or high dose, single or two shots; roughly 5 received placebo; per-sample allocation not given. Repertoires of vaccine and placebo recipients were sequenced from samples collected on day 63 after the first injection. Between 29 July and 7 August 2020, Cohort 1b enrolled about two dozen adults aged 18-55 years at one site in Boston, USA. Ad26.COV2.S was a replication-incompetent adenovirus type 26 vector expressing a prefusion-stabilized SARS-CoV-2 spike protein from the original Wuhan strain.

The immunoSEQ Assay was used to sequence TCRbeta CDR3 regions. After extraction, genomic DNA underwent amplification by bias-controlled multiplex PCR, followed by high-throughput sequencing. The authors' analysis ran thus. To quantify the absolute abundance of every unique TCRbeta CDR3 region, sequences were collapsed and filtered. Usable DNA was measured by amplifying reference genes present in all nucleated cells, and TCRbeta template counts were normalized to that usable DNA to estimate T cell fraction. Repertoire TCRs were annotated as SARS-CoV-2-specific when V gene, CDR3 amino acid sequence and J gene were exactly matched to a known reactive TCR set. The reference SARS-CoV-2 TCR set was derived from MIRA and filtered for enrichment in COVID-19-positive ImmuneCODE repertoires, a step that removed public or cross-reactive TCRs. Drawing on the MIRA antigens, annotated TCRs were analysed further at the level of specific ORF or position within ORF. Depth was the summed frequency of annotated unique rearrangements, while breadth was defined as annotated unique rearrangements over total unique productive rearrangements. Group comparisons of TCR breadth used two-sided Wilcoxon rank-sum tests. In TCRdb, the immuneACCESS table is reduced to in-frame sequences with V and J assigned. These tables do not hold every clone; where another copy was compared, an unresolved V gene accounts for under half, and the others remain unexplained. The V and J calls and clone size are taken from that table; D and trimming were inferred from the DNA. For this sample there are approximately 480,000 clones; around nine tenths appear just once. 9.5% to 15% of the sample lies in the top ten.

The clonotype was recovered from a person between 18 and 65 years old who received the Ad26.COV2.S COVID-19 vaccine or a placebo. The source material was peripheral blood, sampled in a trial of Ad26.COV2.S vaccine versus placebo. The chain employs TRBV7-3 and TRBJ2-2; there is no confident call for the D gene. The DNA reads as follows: TGTGCCAGCAGCCCGTCTGTTCGCGGGGAGCTGTTTTTT. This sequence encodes CASSPSVRGELFF.